These 4 T cell receptor beta chains share one sample of origin, sequenced in a study of blood T cell repertoires in COVID-19. Assay: immunoSEQ multiplex PCR; the TCRdb copy retains only in-frame clones and omits some. Of 110,000 to 150,000 clones in the sample, more than 70% are singletons; the top ten hold about 10%. The sequenced sample was peripheral blood. All receptors come from a man aged 45-65 years with active or convalescent COVID-19.

The chain couples TRBV7-6 to TRBJ2-3; 13 bases align to TRBD2. The CDR3 is 18 residues long. J lost 2 bases, V lost 1 base, and 6 bases had no gene match. Germline CDR1 reads SGHVS; CDR2 reads FNYEAQ. CDR3 protein: CASSLVTGLAGVTDTQYF. The CDR3 bases are TGTGCCAGCAGCTTAGTCACCGGACTAGCGGGAGTCACAGATACGCAGTATTTT.

A single count supports this clone. This rearrangement joins TRBV2 to TRBJ1-4; 9 positions agree with TRBD1. Germline V gene sequence: CDR1 SNHLY, CDR2 FYNNEI. The ends lost 5 bases at V and 0 bases at J; junction bases unmatched: 7. The length of the CDR3 is 17 residues. DNA for the CDR3: TGTGCCAGCAGTAACGACAGGGGGATCGCAACTAATGAAAAACTGTTTTTT. Translated, it gives CASSNDRGIATNEKLFF.

This clone has more than one count but fewer than ten. The V gene is TRBV19, the J gene TRBJ1-4; the D gene is possibly TRBD1 (5 bases). Germline V gene lookup returns CDR1 LNHDA and CDR2 SQIVND (reference sequence). Trimming removed 7 bases from V and 8 bases from J, with 11 bases in between. CDR3 length equals 12 residues. Here the CDR3 reads CASKWGKEKLFF. In DNA, the CDR3 is TGTGCCAGTAAATGGGGCAAGGAAAAACTGTTTTTT.

The rearrangement links TRBV3-1 (or the pseudogene TRBV3-2) to TRBJ2-7; tentatively, D is TRBD2 (5 bases). This CDR3 has 14 amino acids. Trimming left V 5 bases short and J 5 bases short, with 16 bases between. Germline assignment: CDR1 LGHDT and CDR2 YNNKEL (reference sequence). CDR3 nucleotide sequence: TGTGCCAGCAGCTTAGGCCGGGGTTCGAACGAGCAGTACTTC. Its protein product is CASSLGRGSNEQYF.